The 18 T cell receptor beta chains given below trace back to one sample, sequenced in a study of T cells after yellow fever vaccination. A single record per CDR3 protein comes from TCRdb applying MiXCR to the 5' RACE reads. The sample lists roughly 310,000 distinct CDR3 sequences, roughly 3.5% occurring once. Sequenced here: PBMCs, sampled on the day of the yellow fever booster vaccination. Receptors were obtained from a man aged 18 to 29 who received the YFV17D yellow fever vaccine.

This clonotype has at least ten counts. This sequence joins TRBV29-1 and TRBJ2-1; possibly TRBD2 for D (5 bases). The ends were cut back, 6 bases at V and 6 bases at J, with 6 bases in the middle. This CDR3 spans 10 amino acids. Germline CDR1 reads SQVTM; CDR2 reads ANQGSEA. CDR3 in amino acids: CSVRANEQFF. CDR3 sequence (DNA): TGCAGCGTGAGGGCCAATGAGCAGTTCTTC.

A remark on this clonotype: An end of the junction does not agree with germline; a read error may underlie this. V gene TRBV7-3 combines with J gene TRBJ1-1; D remains unclear. The CDR3 runs to 14 residues. The germline V gene encodes CDR1 SGHTA and CDR2 FQGTGA. This CDR3 reads CASILGPGGTEAFF. CDR3 sequence (DNA): TGTGCCAGCATCTTAGGTCCGGGCGGCACTGAAGCTTTCTTT.

The V call is TRBV6-2 or TRBV6-3, the J call TRBJ2-2; D may be TRBD1 or TRBD2 (5 bases each). Germline V gene lookup returns CDR1 MNHEY and CDR2 SVGEGT. This CDR3 has 15 amino acids. Trimming cost V 2 bases and J 6 bases, with 13 bases left between them. The CDR3 region has the DNA TGTGCCAGCAGTTACCCCGTCCGGGGCTCCGGGGAGCTGTTTTTT. It encodes CASSYPVRGSGELFF.

This clonotype was observed a few times. J is TRBJ1-5 and V is TRBV20-1; possible D gene TRBD1, 5 bases. Germline values: CDR1 DFQATT, CDR2 SNEGSKA (reference sequence). There are 13 residues in the CDR3. Trimming shortened V by 0 bases and J by 6 bases, and 9 bases separated the two germline ends. CDR3 protein: CSARDRGGQPQHF. In DNA, the CDR3 is TGCAGTGCTAGAGATCGCGGGGGTCAGCCCCAGCATTTT.

There are many counts of this clonotype. The chain couples TRBV7-2 to TRBJ2-5, with D possibly matching TRBD2 (5 bases). The CDR3 totals 14 residues. Per germline, CDR1 SGHTA and CDR2 FQGNSA. The V and J ends lost 5 bases and 5 bases respectively, with 15 bases between them. CDR3 in amino acids: CASSLNTGGETQYF. Here the CDR3 DNA reads TGTGCCAGCAGCCTTAACACGGGCGGGGAGACCCAGTACTTC.

This clonotype was detected a few times. The chain employs TRBV4-3 and TRBJ2-3; 13 positions match TRBD2. The V segment lost 4 bases and the J segment 4 bases; nucleotides outside the gene matches: 5. Germline V gene sequence: CDR1 LGHNA, CDR2 YSLEER. This CDR3 is 16 amino acids long. The CDR3 region has the DNA TGCGCCAGCAGCCCCGAACTAGCGGGGGGGCCAGATACGCAGTATTTT. This codes for CASSPELAGGPDTQYF.

The chain recombines TRBV7-2 with TRBJ1-4; D is possibly TRBD1 (5 bases). Germline CDR1 is SGHTA and CDR2 is FQGNSA. The CDR3 covers 15 residues. Between the trimmed V and J ends, which lost 5 bases and 2 bases, there was a span of 12 bases. For the CDR3, the DNA is TGTGCCAGCAGCGGCAGGGTTGCGACTAATGAAAAACTGTTTTTT. It translates to CASSGRVATNEKLFF.

This clonotype came up many times. The chain combines TRBV5-1 with TRBJ2-5; D may match TRBD1 or TRBD2 (5 bases each). There are 14 residues in the CDR3. Trimming removed 5 bases from V and 5 bases from J, with 16 bases in between. From germline, CDR1 is SGHRS and CDR2 YFSETQ. Here the CDR3 reads CASSSRGTGETQYF. For the CDR3, the DNA is TGCGCCAGCAGTTCCCGGGGCACCGGGGAGACCCAGTACTTC. The entire variable domain, with the rest obtained from reference TRBV5-1 and TRBJ2-5, is as follows: KAGVTQTPRYLIKTRGQQVTLSCSPISGHRSVSWYQQTPGQGLQFLFEYFSETQRNKGNFPGRFSGRQFSNSRSEMNVSTLELGDSALYLCASSSRGTGETQYFGPGTRLLVL.

The chain combines TRBV30 with TRBJ2-7; 7 bases are a match to TRBD1. The V and J ends lost 2 bases and 2 bases, in that order; junction bases with no gene match: 3. The CDR3 spans 13 residues. Germline V lookup: CDR1 GTSNPN, CDR2 SVGIG (reference sequence). The DNA of the CDR3 is TGTGCCTGGAGTCGGGACAGCGCCTACGAGCAGTACTTC. It translates to CAWSRDSAYEQYF.

This clonotype was recorded many times. The J gene is TRBJ1-1, the V gene TRBV5-1; D is unresolved. The CDR3 runs to 15 residues. From germline, CDR1 is SGHRS and CDR2 YFSETQ. V lost 7 bases and J lost 1, with 17 bases in between. CDR3 sequence reads: CASARSLDGNTEAFF. CDR3 bases: TGCGCCAGCGCTCGGTCCTTAGACGGGAACACTGAAGCTTTCTTT. Full variable domain (rest looked up from reference TRBV5-1 and TRBJ1-1): KAGVTQTPRYLIKTRGQQVTLSCSPISGHRSVSWYQQTPGQGLQFLFEYFSETQRNKGNFPGRFSGRQFSNSRSEMNVSTLELGDSALYLCASARSLDGNTEAFFGQGTRLTVV.

The chain is built from TRBV6-5 and TRBJ1-4; D is perhaps TRBD1 (5 bases). V lost 6 bases to trimming and J lost 12 bases, with 17 bases between them. CDR1 is MNHEY and CDR2 is SVGAGI in the germline V gene. The CDR3 runs 13 residues. The CDR3 region is CASRPPGPGELFF. CDR3 in DNA: TGTGCCAGCAGACCCCCGGGACCGGGGGAACTGTTTTTT.

A few counts support this clonotype. The chain combines TRBV20-1 with TRBJ2-3, with 8 bases fitting TRBD1. The J segment lost 4 bases and the V segment lost 0 bases, leaving 3 bases of the junction unmatched. The CDR3 totals 14 residues. Germline lookup yields CDR1 DFQATT and CDR2 SNEGSKA (reference sequence). CDR3 region: CSARDQGAADTQYF. Written as DNA, the CDR3 is TGCAGTGCTAGAGACCAGGGGGCCGCAGATACGCAGTATTTT.

This clonotype was observed many times. This rearrangement joins TRBV11-2 to TRBJ2-5, with D perhaps TRBD2 (5 bases). Germline CDR1 is SGHAT and CDR2 is FQNNGV. Trimming shortened V by 5 bases and J by 5 bases, and 15 bases separated the two germline ends. CDR3 size: 14 residues. The CDR3 protein is CASSTARGWETQYF. As DNA, the CDR3 is TGTGCCAGCAGCACCGCTAGAGGGTGGGAGACCCAGTACTTC.

This clonotype was seen at least ten times. The rearrangement links TRBV5-1 to TRBJ2-5; D possibly matches TRBD1 or TRBD2 (5 bases each). This CDR3 is built from 15 residues. With 3 bases removed from V and 1 base from J, the gap between germline ends came to 13 bases. Germline lookup yields CDR1 SGHRS and CDR2 YFSETQ. The CDR3 loop is CASSWGWGSQETQYF. CDR3 DNA: TGCGCCAGCAGCTGGGGCTGGGGGTCCCAAGAGACCCAGTACTTC.

This clonotype was counted ten times or more. The chain couples TRBV7-2 to TRBJ2-1; the match to TRBD2 covers 15 bases. This CDR3 is 17 amino acids long. V dropped 4 bases and J dropped 4; count of bases not matched to a gene: 5. Germline CDR1 SGHTA, CDR2 FQGNSA. CDR3 residues: CASSSGLAGGEYNEQFF. The CDR3 coding sequence is TGTGCCAGCAGCTCGGGACTAGCGGGGGGCGAATACAATGAGCAGTTCTTC.

The chain employs TRBV5-6 and TRBJ1-4, with D unclear. Trimming removed 4 bases at V and 10 bases at J, with 14 bases between. CDR3 length: 13 amino acids. The germline gives CDR1 SGHDT, CDR2 YYEEEE. The DNA for the CDR3 is TGTGCCAGCAGCCCAGAGCCCATTGGAAAACTGTTTTTT. It codes for CASSPEPIGKLFF.

The V call is TRBV20-1, the J call TRBJ1-1; D perhaps matches TRBD1 (6 bases). The CDR3 runs 15 residues. The germline V gene encodes CDR1 DFQATT and CDR2 SNEGSKA (reference sequence). The CDR3 DNA sequence: TGCAGACTTAGCGCCTCGGACAGCTTGATCACTGAAGCTTTCTTT. It specifies CRLSASDSLITEAFF.

This clonotype showed up many times. The genes are TRBV7-2 and TRBJ1-2; TRBD1 might be the D (6 bases). V shed 5 bases and J shed 5 bases, with 18 bases lying between them. The CDR3 is 15 amino acids. Germline V gives CDR1 SGHTA, CDR2 FQGNSA. CDR3 amino acids: CASSAWTARFYGYTF. The CDR3 nucleotides are TGTGCCAGCAGCGCTTGGACAGCGCGTTTTTATGGCTACACCTTC. Full variable domain (remainder filled in from reference TRBV7-2 and TRBJ1-2): GAGVSQSPSNKVTEKGKDVELRCDPISGHTALYWYRQSLGQGLEFLIYFQGNSAPDKSGLPSDRFSAERTGGSVSTLTIQRTQQEDSAVYLCASSAWTARFYGYTFGSGTRLTVV.